One sample yielded the 10 T cell receptor beta chains listed below, sequenced in a study of control samples from healthy donors and cancer patients. The protocol was immunoSEQ multiplex PCR, while the TCRdb copy is restricted to in-frame clones and leaves out a portion. This table has 150,000 to 200,000 clones, around 92% appearing once. Sequenced: blood. Every receptor here comes from a woman in her thirties in good health.

The gene calls are TRBV7-9 and TRBJ2-1, with D tentatively TRBD2 (6 bases). There are 13 residues in the CDR3. V was trimmed by 2 bases and J by 7 bases, leaving 9 bases between them. Germline V gene data show CDR1 as SEHNR and CDR2 as FQNEAQ (reference sequence). The CDR3 spells CASSLRAGNEQFF. Here the CDR3 DNA reads TGTGCCAGCAGCTTACGGGCGGGGAATGAGCAGTTCTTC. The full variable domain, with the rest looked up from reference TRBV7-9 and TRBJ2-1, is DTGVSQNPRHKITKRGQNVTFRCDPISEHNRLYWYRQTLGQGPEFLTYFQNEAQLEKSRLLSDRFSAERPKGSFSTLEIQRTEQGDSAMYLCASSLRAGNEQFFGPGTRLTVL.

This chain connects TRBV9 to TRBJ2-1, with 10 bases matching TRBD2. Trimming at V came to 0 bases and at J to 7 bases, leaving 4 bases not matched to a gene. The V gene's germline CDR1 is SGDLS and CDR2 YYNGEE. There are 15 residues in the CDR3. The DNA of the CDR3 is TGTGCCAGCAGCGTAGGAGCGGGAGGGCCAAATGAGCAGTTCTTC. Amino acid sequence: CASSVGAGGPNEQFF.

The V and J genes are TRBV19 and TRBJ2-5; 10 bases align to TRBD1. The V segment lost 4 bases and the J segment 5 bases; nucleotides outside the gene matches: 7. This CDR3 contains 15 residues. Germline V gene data show CDR1 as LNHDA and CDR2 as SQIVND (reference sequence). The CDR3 nucleotides read TGTGCCAGTAGTAAGGGACAGGGGAGGGAGGAGACCCAGTACTTC. Its translation: CASSKGQGREETQYF.

The V gene is TRBV15, the J gene TRBJ1-6, with D hard to call. CDR3 length equals 17 residues. Between the trimmed V and J ends, which lost 0 bases and 0 bases, there was a span of 9 bases. Germline assignment: CDR1 LNHNV and CDR2 YYDKDF (reference sequence). CDR3 bases: TGTGCCACCAGCAGAGATGGGAGAAGCTCCTATAATTCACCCCTCCACTTT. This gives the protein CATSRDGRSSYNSPLHF.

The chain uses TRBV2 and TRBJ2-3; TRBD2 agrees at 10 bases. Germline V gives CDR1 SNHLY, CDR2 FYNNEI. The V segment lost 8 bases and the J segment 1 base; nucleotides outside the gene matches: 0. CDR3 length equals 13 residues. The CDR3 is CASGTSGTDTQYF. The CDR3 DNA sequence: TGTGCCAGCGGGACTAGCGGCACAGATACGCAGTATTTT.

The rearrangement joins TRBV7-2 to TRBJ2-3; weak D call: TRBD2 (6 bases). Trimming left V 5 bases short and J 1 base short, with 10 bases between. Looked up from germline, CDR1 is SGHTA and CDR2 is FQGNSA. The CDR3 contains 14 residues. The CDR3 DNA is TGTGCCAGCAGCCCGACTAGGGGCACAGATACGCAGTATTTT. The encoded protein is CASSPTRGTDTQYF.

A few counts support this clone. The chain recombines TRBV15 with TRBJ1-1; 8 bases map to TRBD1. Germline V CDR1 and CDR2: LNHNV, YYDKDF (reference sequence). Trimming took 1 base from V and 5 from J; bases not matched to a gene: 6. The CDR3 totals 15 residues. The CDR3 region has the DNA TGTGCCACCAGCAGAGTTCAGGGGGCGGGAACTGAAGCTTTCTTT. Residues: CATSRVQGAGTEAFF.

In this sample, this clone turned up a few times. The gene calls are TRBV11-2 and TRBJ2-5, with D perhaps matching TRBD2 (7 bases). The CDR3 length is 13 residues. CDR1 is SGHAT and CDR2 is FQNNGV in the germline V gene. Trimming cost V 7 bases and J 5 bases, with 14 bases left between them. CDR3 DNA: TGTGCCAGCAAAAGAGGGGGGGGTGAGACCCAGTACTTC. It codes for CASKRGGGETQYF.

The chain couples TRBV4-3 to TRBJ1-1; a possible D gene is TRBD1 (6 bases). Germline assignment: CDR1 LGHNA and CDR2 YSLEER. Trimming removed 2 bases from V and 3 bases from J, with 7 bases in between. This CDR3 has 13 amino acids. The CDR3: CASSQYRDTEAFF. The CDR3 coding sequence is TGCGCCAGCAGCCAATACAGGGACACTGAAGCTTTCTTT.

The J gene is TRBJ1-1, the V gene TRBV18, with 7 bases identical to TRBD1. The CDR3 spans 14 residues. Germline lookup yields CDR1 KGHSH and CDR2 LQKENI. J was trimmed by 1 base and V by 4 bases; bases with no gene match: 3. Here the CDR3 DNA reads TGTGCCAGCTCACGACAGGGTAAGAACACTGAAGCTTTCTTT. The encoded protein is CASSRQGKNTEAFF. Looking up the rest from reference TRBV18 and TRBJ1-1 gives the full variable domain: NAGVMQNPRHLVRRRGQEARLRCSPMKGHSHVYWYRQLPEEGLKFMVYLQKENIIDESGMPKERFSAEFPKEGPSILRIQQVVRGDSAAYFCASSRQGKNTEAFFGQGTRLTVV.